The rows below give T cell receptor beta chains drawn from one sample of a study of blood T cell repertoires in COVID-19. Using immunoSEQ multiplex PCR, the repertoire was profiled, and TCRdb retains in-frame clones only, with some absent. Here the sample spans almost 100,000 clones, approximately 89% being singletons. Sequencing was performed on peripheral blood. These receptors all stem from a middle-aged man with acute or convalescent COVID-19. Both conserved end residues are part of each CDR3. A D gene is named only where the DNA matches it firmly. Clone size is stated in some rows and not others, as once, few, many or a class when expanded.

>TRBJ2-5|NA|10|TRBV2|NA
TGTGCCAGCAGTCAGGAGACCCAGTACTTC
CASSQETQYF
>TRBJ1-4|NA|16|TRBV7-8|NA
TGTGCCAGCAGCACCCGATGGGGGGGCCCTAATGAAAAACTGTTTTTT
CASSTRWGGPNEKLFF
>TRBJ2-2|TRBD1|14|TRBV7-8|once
TGTGCCAGCAGCGGGCGGACAGGGACCGGGGAGCTGTTTTTT
CASSGRTGTGELFF
>TRBJ2-7|TRBD1|14|TRBV5-6|NA
TGTGCCAGCAGTTTTGGGCAGGGGGCGGTCGAGCAGTACTTC
CASSFGQGAVEQYF
>TRBJ2-1|TRBD2|16|TRBV10-2|NA
TGCGCCAGCCAGTCGAACGGGAGGGCCCCCTCCAATGAGCAGTTCTTC
CASQSNGRAPSNEQFF
>TRBJ1-6|NA|17|TRBV11-3|NA
TGTGCCAGCAGCTTAGGAATCCACAGCTCCTATAATTCACCCCTCCACTTT
CASSLGIHSSYNSPLHF
>TRBJ1-1|TRBD1|15|TRBV18|NA
TGTGCCAGCTCACCTGACAGGGTTCGGGACACTGAAGCTTTCTTT
CASSPDRVRDTEAFF
>TRBJ1-1|NA|14|TRBV7-9|NA
TGTGCCAGCAGCTCCCTGCGGTTGAACACTGAAGCTTTCTTT
CASSSLRLNTEAFF
>TRBJ2-5|NA|14|TRBV4-1|NA
TGCGCCAGCAGCCAAGTTAGCTCACGAGAGACCCAGTACTTC
CASSQVSSRETQYF
>TRBJ1-2|NA|14|TRBV11-3|few
TGTGCCAGCAGCCCTGAGGGGGAAGCCTATGGCTACACCTTC
CASSPEGEAYGYTF
>TRBJ2-2|NA|15|TRBV5-1|NA
TGCGCCAGCAGCTTATACAGGTTGGGTGCCGGGGAGCTGTTTTTT
CASSLYRLGAGELFF
>TRBJ1-3|NA|17|TRBV3-1/TRBV3-2|NA
TGTGCCAGCAGCCAAGTCTTTGGGGGGGCGCGAGGAAACACCATATATTTT
CASSQVFGGARGNTIYF
>TRBJ2-7|TRBD2|16|TRBV5-6|few
TGTGCCAGCAGTCCCTTTAGCGGGAGTAGTTCCTACGAGCAGTACTTC
CASSPFSGSSSYEQYF
>TRBJ2-3|TRBD1|15|TRBV5-8|NA
TGTGCCAGCAGCCTAGGGACAGCACCACCAGATACGCAGTATTTT
CASSLGTAPPDTQYF